This entry concerns a single T cell receptor beta chain. Its cognate antigen is unknown. The data originate from a study of beta chain features in type 1 diabetes. The investigators reverse transcribed all of the isolated RNA, so they sequenced expressed TCRB transcripts. The assay was immunoSEQ multiplex PCR, and TCRdb's table has in-frame clones only and misses some. The table records tens of thousands of clones, less than 55% of them present only once. Whole-study results and caveats: There was a moderate but significant shortening of TCRB CDR3s in all four CD4+ subsets of Type 1 diabetes patients.

Sorted CD4+ subsets: naive, central memory, regulatory, stem cell-like memory (CD45RO/CCR7/CD25/CD127/CD95/CD27 panel). The ends were cut back, 5 bases at V and 4 bases at J, with 11 bases in the middle. CDR1 and CDR2 (germline): MNHEY, SVGAGI. The CDR3 has 13 amino acids. Sample: Tregs from blood. The V and J genes are TRBV6-5 and TRBJ1-1; TRBD1 is a possible D gene (6 bases). This clonotype originated in a man aged 25 to 45 with type 1 diabetes. The CDR3 DNA reads TGTGCCAGCAGTGGGGGCTTCGGCACTGAAGCTTTCTTT. It encodes CASSGGFGTEAFF.